This T cell receptor (beta chain) was obtained from a study of identifying expanded T cells in peripheral blood. The study's findings and limits: About 1.2 clones differed between technical replicates, versus around 16 and 19 over time. Variance in clone template counts between roughly two-week samples significantly increased with total template count across all healthy donors.

The V and J ends lost 5 bases and 0 bases, in that order; junction bases with no gene match: 9. CDR1 is SGHNT, CDR2 YENEEA, per germline. The CDR3 is made up of 17 amino acids. In the case of this clone: Its specificity is unknown.

During the collection period, no donor immune events like infections were recorded. Produced via immunoSEQ multiplex PCR; TCRdb's table is partial and in-frame only. The table lists around 90,000 clones, about nine tenths of them singletons. The J gene is TRBJ1-5, the V gene TRBV11-3; 8 nucleotides agree with TRBD1. Sequencing was performed on blood. The source is a person aged 18 to 70 in good health. CDR3 DNA sequence: TGTGCCAGCAGCCTCAGAAGGACAGGGAATAGCAATCAGCCCCAGCATTTT. This translates into CASSLRRTGNSNQPQHF.